These 24 T cell receptor beta chains originate from one sample sequenced in a study of cytomegalovirus exposure and HLA in healthy donors. The PCR was carried out with 60 Vbeta primers and 13 Jbeta primers. Produced via immunoSEQ multiplex PCR; TCRdb's table is partial and in-frame only. The data show 200,000 to 300,000 clones, around 83% seen once. Material for sequencing was PBMCs. These receptors were obtained from a girl aged 2-10 years in good health and CMV-seronegative.

The chain is built from TRBV2 and TRBJ1-1; D is unresolved. Per the germline V gene, CDR1 is SNHLY and CDR2 is FYNNEI. Trimming took off 2 bases at V and 4 bases at J, with 11 bases between the two ends. This CDR3 comprises 14 residues. For the CDR3, the DNA is TGTGCCAGCAGTGAACGTTGGGGAGGCACTGAAGCTTTCTTT. Encoded protein: CASSERWGGTEAFF.

In its sample, this clone was seen a few times. The chain carries TRBV15 and TRBJ1-3; possibly TRBD1 for D (5 bases). The CDR3 covers 16 residues. Germline loops: CDR1 LNHNV, CDR2 YYDKDF (reference sequence). The ends were cut back, 1 base at V and 0 bases at J, with 10 bases in the middle. The CDR3: CATSRAGRGSGNTIYF. The CDR3 nucleotides are TGTGCCACCAGCAGAGCGGGGAGGGGCTCTGGAAACACCATATATTTT.

The J gene is TRBJ2-3, the V gene TRBV5-1, with TRBD2 matching over 7 bases. Germline CDR1 is SGHRS and CDR2 is YFSETQ. V gave up 4 bases and J gave up 2 bases; unmatched junction bases: 4. This CDR3 contains 14 residues. In nucleotides, the CDR3 is TGCGCCAGCAGCAAAGGACTAGACACAGATACGCAGTATTTT. Its protein product is CASSKGLDTDTQYF.

This clone came up once. V is TRBV6-5 and J is TRBJ1-5, with D unresolved. The V and J ends lost 5 bases and 12 bases respectively, with 11 bases between them. The CDR3 sequence is 11 residues long. Germline lookup yields CDR1 MNHEY and CDR2 SVGAGI. In nucleotides, the CDR3 is TGTGCCAGCAGTGCGCGGGTTGTCCAGCATTTT. It encodes CASSARVVQHF.

This chain uses TRBV19 with TRBJ2-5; no clear D gene. The J call is in doubt because the DNA end fits TRBJ2-7 better. This CDR3 comprises 14 residues. From germline, CDR1 is LNHDA and CDR2 SQIVND (reference sequence). CDR3 DNA sequence: TGTGCCAGTAGTCTCAGACATTCTCTTTACGAGCAGTACTTC. Protein: CASSLRHSLYEQYF.

This chain links TRBV6-1 with TRBJ2-6; TRBD2 is a possible D gene (6 bases). This CDR3 is 12 amino acids long. From germline, CDR1 is MNHNS and CDR2 SASEGT. The CDR3 loop is CMAGSGANVLTF. As DNA, the CDR3 is TGTATGGCGGGGAGTGGGGCCAACGTCCTGACTTTC.

The rearrangement uses TRBV2 and TRBJ2-3, with 9 bases fitting TRBD2. The V gene end was trimmed by 5 bases and the J gene end by 5 bases; junction bases not matched to a gene: 2. Germline V gene lookup returns CDR1 SNHLY and CDR2 FYNNEI. This CDR3 comprises 13 residues. CDR3 protein: CASSLAGRDTQYF. The CDR3 region has the DNA TGTGCCAGCAGTCTAGCGGGAAGAGATACGCAGTATTTT.

The chain's CDR3 is CASSLRRGQGARETQYF. DNA of the CDR3: TGTGCCAGCAGCTTACGCCGGGGACAGGGGGCCAGAGAGACCCAGTACTTC. The chain joins TRBV7-9 to TRBJ2-5; 12 nucleotides line up with TRBD1. J lost 4 bases, V lost 2 bases, and 8 bases had no gene match. Germline CDR1 and CDR2: SEHNR and FQNEAQ (reference sequence). This CDR3 spans 17 amino acids.

The rearrangement uses TRBV5-1 and TRBJ2-3, with 12 bases fitting TRBD1. V shed 5 bases and J 1 base; nucleotides not matched to a gene: 5. CDR3 size: 16 residues. Germline V gives CDR1 SGHRS, CDR2 YFSETQ. CDR3 in DNA: TGCGCCAGCAGGGGGACAGGGGGCGCGGGCACAGATACGCAGTATTTT. This translates into CASRGTGGAGTDTQYF.

The V gene is TRBV15, the J gene TRBJ2-1; 7 bases fit TRBD1. Germline CDR1 is LNHNV and CDR2 is YYDKDF (reference sequence). J gave up 2 bases and V 0 bases, and 4 bases lay outside the gene matches. The length of the CDR3 is 16 residues. The CDR3 sequence: CATSRDAQGPYNEQFF. The DNA for the CDR3 is TGTGCCACCAGCAGAGATGCACAGGGGCCCTACAATGAGCAGTTCTTC.

The chain has TRBV5-1 and TRBJ2-3; 7 bases are a match to TRBD2. Germline assignment: CDR1 SGHRS and CDR2 YFSETQ. V was clipped by 4 bases and J by 6 bases; unmatched bases: 14. The CDR3 extends over 16 amino acids. The CDR3 is CASSDPRGWVLDTQYF. In DNA, the CDR3 is TGCGCCAGCAGCGACCCGCGGGGGTGGGTCTTGGATACGCAGTATTTT.

The chain has TRBV2 and TRBJ2-1; TRBD2 matches 14 bases. Germline values: CDR1 SNHLY, CDR2 FYNNEI. Trimming took 6 bases from V and 1 from J; bases not matched to a gene: 5. This CDR3 has 17 amino acids. The CDR3 DNA follows: TGTGCCAGCAGGACTAGCGGGGGGGCCGGATCCTACAATGAGCAGTTCTTC. Protein product: CASRTSGGAGSYNEQFF. Full variable domain (remainder filled in from reference TRBV2 and TRBJ2-1): EPEVTQTPSHQVTQMGQEVILRCVPISNHLYFYWYRQILGQKVEFLVSFYNNEISEKSEIFDDQFSVERPDGSNFTLKIRSTKLEDSAMYFCASRTSGGAGSYNEQFFGPGTRLTVL.

As concerns this clone: The sample contains more than one DNA sequence encoding this CDR3. The V call is TRBV18, the J call TRBJ1-5, with 7 bases aligning to TRBD1. Per germline, CDR1 KGHSH and CDR2 LQKENI. The V and J ends lost 3 bases and 4 bases, in that order; junction bases with no gene match: 0. The CDR3 sequence is 13 residues long. The CDR3 DNA follows: TGTGCCAGCTCACCGGACAGGAATCAGCCCCAGCATTTT. Its translation: CASSPDRNQPQHF.

This sequence joins TRBV2 and TRBJ2-5; D not certain. The J call is in doubt because the DNA end fits TRBJ2-7 better. In germline, CDR1 is SNHLY, CDR2 FYNNEI. The CDR3 has 15 residues. In DNA form, the CDR3 reads TGTGCCAGCAGTGAACCCCGGTATCCCTCCTACGAGCAGTACTTC. This codes for CASSEPRYPSYEQYF.

The chain joins TRBV15 to TRBJ2-7, with TRBD2 matching 8 bases. Unmatched junction bases numbered 29, after V lost 0 bases and J lost 4 bases. CDR1 LNHNV and CDR2 YYDKDF come from the germline V gene (reference sequence). This CDR3 spans 23 amino acids. The CDR3 bases are TGTGCCACCAGCAGAGATTTGATTGGGGAAGTAAGGGCGGGAGGCCCAAAGGCATACGAGCAGTACTTC. Its protein product is CATSRDLIGEVRAGGPKAYEQYF.

The chain carries TRBV2 and TRBJ1-1; possibly TRBD1 for D (6 bases). V was trimmed by 6 bases and J by 0 bases, leaving 14 bases between them. This CDR3 comprises 15 residues. Germline V lookup: CDR1 SNHLY, CDR2 FYNNEI. As DNA, the CDR3 is TGTGCCAGCAGCGCGGACAGTCCCCTGAACACTGAAGCTTTCTTT. This gives the protein CASSADSPLNTEAFF.

J is TRBJ1-1 and V is TRBV27; TRBD1 might be the D (6 bases). Germline CDR1 is MNHEY and CDR2 is SMNVEV (reference sequence). V was pared by 0 bases and J by 0 bases, with 14 bases between. CDR3 length: 17 amino acids. This CDR3 is CASSLSVAGVMNTEAFF. The CDR3 nucleotides read TGTGCCAGCAGTTTATCGGTGGCAGGGGTCATGAACACTGAAGCTTTCTTT.

The V call is TRBV9, the J call TRBJ2-1; D not certain. Germline CDR1 and CDR2: SGDLS and YYNGEE. The CDR3 is 15 amino acids. V was cut by 3 bases and J by 0 bases, with 10 bases left in between. CDR3 sequence (DNA): TGTGCCAGCAGCGCCCTCCAACACTCCTACAATGAGCAGTTCTTC. It yields the protein CASSALQHSYNEQFF.

V and J are TRBV30 and TRBJ2-1, with D hard to call. The CDR3 has 15 amino acids. V lost 3 bases and J 6 bases, leaving 18 bases between the germline ends. Germline V lookup: CDR1 GTSNPN, CDR2 SVGIG (reference sequence). CDR3 loop: CAWSFGIAHPNEQFF. Written as DNA, the CDR3 is TGTGCCTGGAGCTTCGGTATAGCACACCCCAATGAGCAGTTCTTC.

The V and J genes are TRBV9 and TRBJ2-1; D is perhaps TRBD1 (6 bases). The CDR3 extends over 16 amino acids. The V gene's germline CDR1 is SGDLS and CDR2 YYNGEE. V was trimmed by 4 bases and J by 3 bases, leaving 17 bases between them. The CDR3 loop reads CASSPSRDNLYNEQFF. The DNA for the CDR3 is TGTGCCAGCAGCCCGAGCCGGGACAACCTCTACAATGAGCAGTTCTTC.

The chain uses TRBV6-1 and TRBJ2-1; 10 positions match TRBD2. Germline loops: CDR1 MNHNS, CDR2 SASEGT. The CDR3 totals 15 residues. V dropped 2 bases and J dropped 8; count of bases not matched to a gene: 6. The CDR3 loop reads CASSELGLALDEQFF. The CDR3 DNA is TGTGCCAGCAGTGAACTGGGACTAGCGCTAGATGAGCAGTTCTTC.

V gene TRBV27 combines with J gene TRBJ2-7; D is ambiguous. The CDR3 covers 15 residues. V was cut by 5 bases and J by 6 bases, with 20 bases left in between. The germline V gene has CDR1 MNHEY and CDR2 SMNVEV (reference sequence). The CDR3 region is CASSNTRSIPLEQYF. CDR3 nucleotides: TGTGCCAGCAGTAACACCCGGAGCATACCCCTCGAGCAGTACTTC.

The chain employs TRBV5-1 and TRBJ2-7, with D possibly matching TRBD2 (6 bases). The CDR3 spans 18 residues. V was trimmed by 0 bases and J by 3 bases, leaving 22 bases between them. Germline CDR1 reads SGHRS; CDR2 reads YFSETQ. The CDR3 region is CASSLGDVGGDPFYEQYF. The CDR3 DNA is TGCGCCAGCAGCTTGGGGGACGTGGGCGGGGATCCTTTCTACGAGCAGTACTTC.

The rearrangement joins TRBV7-9 to TRBJ1-5, with D possibly being TRBD1 (6 bases). The germline CDR1 and CDR2 sequences are SEHNR and FQNEAQ (reference sequence). The V and J ends lost 4 bases and 4 bases respectively, with 14 bases between them. This CDR3 contains 15 residues. DNA for the CDR3: TGTGCCAGCAGCTCCCTGGGGGCACCAAATCAGCCCCAGCATTTT. Protein: CASSSLGAPNQPQHF.